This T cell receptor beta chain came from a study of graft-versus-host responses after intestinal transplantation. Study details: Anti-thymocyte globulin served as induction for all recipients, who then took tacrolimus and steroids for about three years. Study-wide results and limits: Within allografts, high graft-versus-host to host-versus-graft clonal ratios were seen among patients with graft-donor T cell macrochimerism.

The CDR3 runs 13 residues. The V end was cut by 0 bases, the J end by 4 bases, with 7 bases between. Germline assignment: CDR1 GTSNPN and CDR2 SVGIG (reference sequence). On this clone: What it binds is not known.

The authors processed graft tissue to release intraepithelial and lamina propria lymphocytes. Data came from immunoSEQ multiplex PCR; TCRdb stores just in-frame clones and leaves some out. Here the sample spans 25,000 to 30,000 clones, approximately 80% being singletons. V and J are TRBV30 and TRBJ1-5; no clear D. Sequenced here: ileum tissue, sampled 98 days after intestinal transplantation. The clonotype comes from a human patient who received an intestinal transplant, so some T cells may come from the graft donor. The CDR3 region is CAWSVARNQPQHF. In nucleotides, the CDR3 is TGTGCCTGGAGTGTAGCGCGGAATCAGCCCCAGCATTTT.